This T cell receptor beta chain was profiled in a study of OX40 agonist ivuxolimab in advanced cancers. In the study overall: The eligibility criteria allowed prior anti-PD-1, anti-PD-L1 or anti-CTLA-4 therapy, and under 50% had some. Whole-study results and caveats: Certain nonresponders likewise exhibited a low normalized T-cell clonal expansion.

Comments on this clone: No antigen is known for it.

Produced via immunoSEQ multiplex PCR; TCRdb's table is partial and in-frame only. The data show tens of thousands of clones, roughly nine tenths seen once. At baseline, cycle 4 day 1, and cycle 7 day 1, blood was sampled. The germline gives CDR1 MDHEN, CDR2 SYDVKM. V dropped 6 bases and J dropped 2; count of bases not matched to a gene: 6. The CDR3 contains 15 residues. The sequence was obtained from an adult with an advanced solid tumor such as melanoma, head and neck, liver or kidney cancer. The sample consisted of CD4+ or CD8+ T cells sorted from blood, taken in a trial of the OX40 agonist ivuxolimab. The rearrangement uses TRBV28 and TRBJ1-5, with TRBD1 matching 8 bases. CDR3: CASRLGTGGNQPQHF. CDR3 coding DNA: TGTGCCAGCAGGCTCGGGACAGGTGGCAATCAGCCCCAGCATTTT.